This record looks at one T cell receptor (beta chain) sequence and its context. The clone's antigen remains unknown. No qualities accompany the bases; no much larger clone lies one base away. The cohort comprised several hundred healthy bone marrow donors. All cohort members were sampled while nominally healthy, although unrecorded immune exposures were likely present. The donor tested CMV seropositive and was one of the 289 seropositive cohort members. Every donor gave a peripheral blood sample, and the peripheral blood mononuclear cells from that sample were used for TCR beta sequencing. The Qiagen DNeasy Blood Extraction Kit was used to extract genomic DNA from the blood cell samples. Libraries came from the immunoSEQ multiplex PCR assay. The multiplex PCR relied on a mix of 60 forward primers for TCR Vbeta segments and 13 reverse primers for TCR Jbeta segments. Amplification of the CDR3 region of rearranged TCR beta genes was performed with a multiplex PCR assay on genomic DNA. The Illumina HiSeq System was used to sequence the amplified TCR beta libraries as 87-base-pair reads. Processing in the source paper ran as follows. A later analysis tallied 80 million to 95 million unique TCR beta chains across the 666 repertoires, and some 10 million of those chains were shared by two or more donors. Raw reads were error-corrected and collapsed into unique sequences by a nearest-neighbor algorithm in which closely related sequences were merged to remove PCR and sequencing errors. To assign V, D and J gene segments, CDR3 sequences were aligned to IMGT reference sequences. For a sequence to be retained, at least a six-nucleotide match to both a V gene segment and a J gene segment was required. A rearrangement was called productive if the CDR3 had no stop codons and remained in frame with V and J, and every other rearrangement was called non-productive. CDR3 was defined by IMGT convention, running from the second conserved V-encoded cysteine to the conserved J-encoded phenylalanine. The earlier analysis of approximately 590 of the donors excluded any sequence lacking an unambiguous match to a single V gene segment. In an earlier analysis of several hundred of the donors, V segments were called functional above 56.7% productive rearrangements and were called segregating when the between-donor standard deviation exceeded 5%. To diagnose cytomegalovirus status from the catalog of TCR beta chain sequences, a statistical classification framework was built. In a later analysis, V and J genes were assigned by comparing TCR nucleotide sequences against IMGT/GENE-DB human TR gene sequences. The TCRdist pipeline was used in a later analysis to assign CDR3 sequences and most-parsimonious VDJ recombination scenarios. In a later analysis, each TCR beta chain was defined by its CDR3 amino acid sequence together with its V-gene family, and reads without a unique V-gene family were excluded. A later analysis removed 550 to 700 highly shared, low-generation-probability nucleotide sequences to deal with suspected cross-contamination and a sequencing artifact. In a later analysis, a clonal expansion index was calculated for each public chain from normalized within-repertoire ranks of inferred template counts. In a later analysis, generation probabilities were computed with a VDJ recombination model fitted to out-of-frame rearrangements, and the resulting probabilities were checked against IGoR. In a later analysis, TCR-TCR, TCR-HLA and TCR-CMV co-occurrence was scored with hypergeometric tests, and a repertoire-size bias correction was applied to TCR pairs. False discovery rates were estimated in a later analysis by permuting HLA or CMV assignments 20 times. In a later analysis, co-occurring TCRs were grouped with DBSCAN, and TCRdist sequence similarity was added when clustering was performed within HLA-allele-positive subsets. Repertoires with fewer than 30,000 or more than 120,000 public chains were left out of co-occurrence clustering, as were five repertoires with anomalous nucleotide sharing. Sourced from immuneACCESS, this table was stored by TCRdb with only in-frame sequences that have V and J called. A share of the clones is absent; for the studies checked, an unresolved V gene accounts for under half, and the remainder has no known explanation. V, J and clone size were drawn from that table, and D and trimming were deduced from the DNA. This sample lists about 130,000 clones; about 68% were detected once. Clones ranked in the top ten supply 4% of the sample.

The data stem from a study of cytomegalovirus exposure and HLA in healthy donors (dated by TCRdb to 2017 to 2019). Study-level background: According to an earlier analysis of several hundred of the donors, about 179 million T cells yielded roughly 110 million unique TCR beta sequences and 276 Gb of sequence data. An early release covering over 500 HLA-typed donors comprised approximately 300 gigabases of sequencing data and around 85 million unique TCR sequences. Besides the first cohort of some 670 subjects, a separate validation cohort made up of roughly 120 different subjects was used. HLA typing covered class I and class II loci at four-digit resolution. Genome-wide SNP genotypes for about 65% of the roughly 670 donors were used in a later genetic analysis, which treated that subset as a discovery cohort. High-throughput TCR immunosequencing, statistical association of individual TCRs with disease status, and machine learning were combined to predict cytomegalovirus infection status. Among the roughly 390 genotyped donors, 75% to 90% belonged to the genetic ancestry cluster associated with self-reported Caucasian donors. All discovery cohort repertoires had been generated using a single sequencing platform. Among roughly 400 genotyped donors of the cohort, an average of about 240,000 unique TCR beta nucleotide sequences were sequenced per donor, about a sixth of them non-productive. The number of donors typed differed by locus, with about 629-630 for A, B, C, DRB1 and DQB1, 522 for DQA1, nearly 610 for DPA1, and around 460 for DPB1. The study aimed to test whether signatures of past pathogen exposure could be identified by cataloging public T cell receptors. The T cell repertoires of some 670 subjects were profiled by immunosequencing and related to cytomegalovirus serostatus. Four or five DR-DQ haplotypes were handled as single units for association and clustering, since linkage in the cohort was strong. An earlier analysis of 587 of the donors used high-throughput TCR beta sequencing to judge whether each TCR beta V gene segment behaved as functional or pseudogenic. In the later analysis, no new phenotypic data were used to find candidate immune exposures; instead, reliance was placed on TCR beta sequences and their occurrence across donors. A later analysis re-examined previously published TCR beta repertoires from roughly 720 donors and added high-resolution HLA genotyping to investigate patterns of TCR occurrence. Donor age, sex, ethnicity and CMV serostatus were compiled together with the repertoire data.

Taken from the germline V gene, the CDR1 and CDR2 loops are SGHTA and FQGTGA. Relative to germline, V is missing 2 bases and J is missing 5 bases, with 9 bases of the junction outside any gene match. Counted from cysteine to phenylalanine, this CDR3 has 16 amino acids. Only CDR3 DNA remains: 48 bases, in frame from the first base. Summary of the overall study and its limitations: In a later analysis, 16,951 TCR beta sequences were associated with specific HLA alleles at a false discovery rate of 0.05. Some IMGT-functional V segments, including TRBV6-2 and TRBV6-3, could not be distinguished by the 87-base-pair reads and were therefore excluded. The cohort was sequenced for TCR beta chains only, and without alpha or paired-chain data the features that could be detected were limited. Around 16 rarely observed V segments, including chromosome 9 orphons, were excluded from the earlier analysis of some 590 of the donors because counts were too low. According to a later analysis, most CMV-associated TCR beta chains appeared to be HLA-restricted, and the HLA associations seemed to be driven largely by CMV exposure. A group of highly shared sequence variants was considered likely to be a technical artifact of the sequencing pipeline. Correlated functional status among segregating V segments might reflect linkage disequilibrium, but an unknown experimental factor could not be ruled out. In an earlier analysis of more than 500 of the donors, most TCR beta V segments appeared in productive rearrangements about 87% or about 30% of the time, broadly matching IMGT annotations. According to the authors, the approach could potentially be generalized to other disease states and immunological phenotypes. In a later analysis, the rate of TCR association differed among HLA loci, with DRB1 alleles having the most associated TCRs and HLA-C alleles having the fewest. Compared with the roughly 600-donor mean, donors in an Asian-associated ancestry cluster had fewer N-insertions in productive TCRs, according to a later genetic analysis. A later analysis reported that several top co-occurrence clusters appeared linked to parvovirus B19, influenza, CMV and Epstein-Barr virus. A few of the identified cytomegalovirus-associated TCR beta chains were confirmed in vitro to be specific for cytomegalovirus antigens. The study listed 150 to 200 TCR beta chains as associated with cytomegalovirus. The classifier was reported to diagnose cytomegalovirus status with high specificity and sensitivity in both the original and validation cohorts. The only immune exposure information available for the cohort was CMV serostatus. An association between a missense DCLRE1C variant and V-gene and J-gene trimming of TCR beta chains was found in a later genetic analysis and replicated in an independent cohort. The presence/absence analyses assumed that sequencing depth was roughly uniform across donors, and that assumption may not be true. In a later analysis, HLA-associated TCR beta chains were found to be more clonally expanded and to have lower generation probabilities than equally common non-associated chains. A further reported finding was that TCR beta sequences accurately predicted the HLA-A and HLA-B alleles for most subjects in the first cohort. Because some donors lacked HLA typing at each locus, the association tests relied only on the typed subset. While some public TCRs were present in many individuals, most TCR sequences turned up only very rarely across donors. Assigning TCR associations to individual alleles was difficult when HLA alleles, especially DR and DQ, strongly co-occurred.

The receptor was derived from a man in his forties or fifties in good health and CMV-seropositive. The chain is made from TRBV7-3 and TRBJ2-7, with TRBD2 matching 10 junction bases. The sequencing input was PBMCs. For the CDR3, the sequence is CASSLGVRAGGHEQYF. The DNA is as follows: TGTGCCAGCAGCTTAGGCGTTCGAGCGGGAGGGCACGAGCAGTACTTC.